What follows are 18 T cell receptor beta chains derived from one specimen sequenced in a study of regulatory T cells in long-lasting Graves disease. TCR beta libraries were built with iRepertoire HTBI primers and Arm-PCR of CDR3 regions. TCRdb reprocessed the multiplex PCR reads via MiXCR and lists one record per CDR3 protein. The sample includes under 800,000 distinct CDR3 sequences, roughly 16% of them seen just once. As for time point: newly diagnosed GD, antithyroid drugs for less than 3 months. With RNA extracted from PBMCs as input, the TCR library was made. These same data were also listed under a study on T cells in Graves' hyperthyroidism and ophthalmopathy.

Sequencing was performed on peripheral blood mononuclear cells (PBMCs), taken at new diagnosis, from a patient treated with antithyroid drugs. These receptors were obtained from a woman under 40 with Graves disease.

This clonotype occurred many times. The chain carries TRBV28 and TRBJ1-2, with D perhaps TRBD1 (6 bases). Trimming took 6 bases from V and 5 from J, leaving 16 bases between them. Germline values: CDR1 MDHEN, CDR2 SYDVKM. The CDR3 spans 14 residues. CDR3 DNA sequence: TGTGCCAGCAGCGAAGCACAGGGTTCATATGGCTACACCTTC. Its translation is CASSEAQGSYGYTF.

This clonotype was counted ten times or more. The chain employs TRBV5-1 and TRBJ2-7, with 9 nucleotides matching TRBD1. The V gene end was trimmed by 4 bases and the J gene end by 0 bases; junction bases not matched to a gene: 5. Germline loops: CDR1 SGHRS, CDR2 YFSETQ. The CDR3 sequence is 15 residues long. The CDR3 sequence: CASSEGQGPSYEQYF. CDR3 DNA: TGCGCCAGCAGCGAGGGACAGGGCCCCTCCTACGAGCAGTACTTC.

A note on this clonotype: Its ends do not fully match the called genes, so a read error is possible. V gene TRBV15 combines with J gene TRBJ1-3, with TRBD1 as a possible D gene (5 bases). The germline CDR1 and CDR2 sequences are LNHNV and YYDKDF (reference sequence). This CDR3 has 16 residues. The CDR3 sequence is CATSSQDISSGNTTYF. The CDR3 DNA is TGTGCCACCAGCAGTCAGGACATCAGCTCTGGAAACACCACATATTTT.

There are a few counts of this clonotype. This chain connects TRBV6-2 or TRBV6-3 to TRBJ2-1; possibly TRBD2 for D (10 bases). The germline CDR1 and CDR2 sequences are MNHEY and SVGEGT. V was cut by 6 bases and J by 4 bases, with 37 bases left in between. The CDR3 totals 22 residues. In DNA form, the CDR3 reads TGTGCCAGCAGGCTTGGGACAGGGCGAGGGGTTCTAGCGGGAGACGGTTACAATGAGCAGTTCTTC. Its protein product is CASRLGTGRGVLAGDGYNEQFF.

The chain joins TRBV18 to TRBJ1-1; D possibly corresponds to TRBD1 (5 bases). The V end was cut by 3 bases, the J end by 3 bases, with 17 bases between. This CDR3 has 16 amino acids. Germline loops: CDR1 KGHSH, CDR2 LQKENI. The DNA of the CDR3 is TGTGCCAGCTCACCTTACGGGGGATTACAGGACACTGAAGCTTTCTTT. It translates to CASSPYGGLQDTEAFF.

This clonotype turned up a few times. The chain uses TRBV5-1 and TRBJ2-1; 9 bases map to TRBD2. With V trimmed by 7 bases and J by 6 bases, 11 bases remained unmatched. Germline V gene data show CDR1 as SGHRS and CDR2 as YFSETQ. The CDR3 length is 15 residues. CDR3 nucleotide sequence: TGCGCCAGCGTAAAGGTAGCGGGAGTTTTCAATGAGCAGTTCTTC. Protein sequence: CASVKVAGVFNEQFF.

The V and J genes are TRBV5-1 and TRBJ1-4; D might be TRBD1 (6 bases). The CDR3 is 16 residues long. Trimming cost V 3 bases and J 0 bases, with 12 bases left between them. Germline assignment: CDR1 SGHRS and CDR2 YFSETQ. The CDR3 spells CASSSTGRSTNEKLFF. The DNA for the CDR3 is TGCGCCAGCAGCTCAACAGGGAGATCAACTAATGAAAAACTGTTTTTT.

This clonotype was seen ten or more times. The rearrangement joins TRBV2 to TRBJ1-2; possible D gene TRBD1, 5 bases. V lost 0 bases, J lost 4 bases, and 12 bases lay in between. The CDR3 contains 15 residues. CDR1 is SNHLY, CDR2 FYNNEI, per germline. The chain's CDR3 is CASSEAAQGPYGYTF. The CDR3 coding sequence is TGTGCCAGCAGTGAAGCGGCCCAGGGTCCCTATGGCTACACCTTC.

The V and J genes are TRBV5-1 and TRBJ2-1, with TRBD2 matching 11 bases. The V gene's germline CDR1 is SGHRS and CDR2 YFSETQ. The J segment lost 8 bases and the V segment lost 2 bases, leaving 18 bases of the junction unmatched. This CDR3 is built from 19 residues. In nucleotides, the CDR3 is TGCGCCAGCAGCTTATTACTAGCGGGAGTGGGTTCGGTTGGCGATGAGCAGTTCTTC. Protein: CASSLLLAGVGSVGDEQFF.

Concerning this clonotype: A much more abundant neighbour one base away suggests this may be a read error. This chain joins TRBV20-1 and TRBJ1-5; D not resolved. The CDR3 loop spans 12 amino acids. Germline-derived CDR1 and CDR2 are DFQATT and SNEGSKA (reference sequence). V was clipped by 7 bases and J by 6 bases, with 13 bases between them. The CDR3: CSGQPSSQPQHF. The CDR3, as DNA: TGCAGTGGGCAGCCTTCCAGTCAGCCCCAGCATTTT.

The CDR3 coding sequence is TGTGCCAGCAGCTGGGGACTAGCGGGGCAAGAGACCCAGTACTTC. Translated, it gives CASSWGLAGQETQYF. The V gene is TRBV7-9, the J gene TRBJ2-5, with 13 positions matching TRBD2. Per germline, CDR1 SEHNR and CDR2 FQNEAQ (reference sequence). After removal of 4 bases from V and 2 bases from J, the junction contained 1 base not matched to a gene. CDR3 size: 15 residues.

This clonotype was counted at least ten times. V usage is TRBV7-8 and J usage is TRBJ2-3; D not certain. The V end was cut by 4 bases, the J end by 14 bases, with 16 bases between. There are 12 residues in the CDR3. Germline V gene lookup returns CDR1 SGHVS and CDR2 FQNEAQ. As DNA, the CDR3 is TGTGCCAGCAGCTCGGCAAGAGAATCTCCGTATTTT. It encodes CASSSARESPYF.

The table lists this clonotype with many counts. The chain has TRBV29-1 and TRBJ2-7; D is undetermined. The CDR3 totals 11 residues. V was pared by 7 bases and J by 3 bases, with 10 bases between. The V gene's germline CDR1 is SQVTM and CDR2 ANQGSEA. Here the CDR3 reads CSAAGFYEQYF. DNA for the CDR3: TGCAGCGCCGCCGGCTTCTACGAGCAGTACTTC.

This clonotype was observed a few times. The rearrangement joins TRBV20-1 to TRBJ1-5; D unresolved. Germline CDR1 and CDR2: DFQATT and SNEGSKA (reference sequence). CDR3 length: 16 amino acids. Trimming removed 3 bases at V and 1 base at J, with 16 bases between. The CDR3 nucleotides are TGCAGTGCTAGTAAAGGGCCCCCTGGAAGCAATCAGCCCCAGCATTTT. Its translation is CSASKGPPGSNQPQHF.

This clonotype was seen at least ten times. The chain uses TRBV11-2 and TRBJ2-5; D gene ambiguous. Germline CDR1 is SGHAT and CDR2 is FQNNGV. There are 13 residues in the CDR3. V shed 0 bases and J shed 11 bases, with 13 bases lying between them. CDR3: CASSLDPIFAQYF. CDR3 coding DNA: TGTGCCAGCAGCTTAGACCCGATCTTTGCGCAGTACTTC.

This clonotype appeared a few times. The chain carries TRBV11-3 and TRBJ2-3; TRBD1 matches at 7 bases. The germline V gene encodes CDR1 SGHNT and CDR2 YENEEA. CDR3 length equals 15 residues. V was pared by 1 base and J by 6 bases, with 7 bases of the junction left unmatched. The CDR3 nucleotides are TGTGCCAGCAGCTTAGGACAGGGACATTCCGATACGCAGTATTTT. It encodes CASSLGQGHSDTQYF.

This clonotype was recorded many times. The V gene is TRBV20-1, the J gene TRBJ2-2, with D perhaps matching TRBD1 (6 bases). CDR1 and CDR2 from the germline V gene are DFQATT and SNEGSKA (reference sequence). The CDR3 is made up of 13 amino acids. V dropped 6 bases and J dropped 6 bases, with 14 bases sitting between them. The chain's CDR3 is CSAEYRVSGELFF. Here the CDR3 DNA reads TGCAGTGCAGAATACAGGGTGTCCGGGGAGCTGTTTTTT.

J is TRBJ1-5 and V is TRBV30; 7 bases line up with TRBD1. The V and J ends lost 1 base and 5 bases, in that order; junction bases with no gene match: 5. The CDR3 has 14 amino acids. Germline lookup yields CDR1 GTSNPN and CDR2 SVGIG (reference sequence). CDR3 in DNA: TGTGCCTGGAGTGCAGGGACAGACTATCAGCCCCAGCATTTT. Its translation: CAWSAGTDYQPQHF. Full variable domain (rest looked up from reference TRBV30 and TRBJ1-5): SQTIHQWPATLVQPVGSPLSLECTVEGTSNPNLYWYRQAAGRGLQLLFYSVGIGQISSEVPQNLSASRPQDRQFILSSKKLLLSDSGFYLCAWSAGTDYQPQHFGDGTRLSIL.